Listed here are 12 T cell receptor beta chains from one sample, sequenced in a study of T cells in women clearing cervical HPV infection. The repertoire was sequenced with immunoSEQ multiplex PCR; TCRdb's copy has only in-frame clones and lacks some. The table gives approximately 21,000 clones; the top ten clones make up approximately 2.4% of it. The sequenced sample consisted of blood buffy coat. These TCRs come from a woman aged 18-69 years with a cervical HPV16 infection that either progressed to CIN3+ or cleared (not recorded which).

Note on this clone: The CDR3 end falls 3 residues outside the read, so it is completed with the germline J gene. This chain uses TRBV14 with TRBJ2-7; maybe TRBD2 (6 bases). CDR3 length: 13 residues. Trimming cost V 4 bases and J 6 bases, with 13 bases left between them. CDR1 and CDR2 (germline): SGHDN, FVKESK. Incomplete CDR3 DNA: TGTGCCAGCAGCCCCTTAACTAGCCTCGAG. Translating it yields CASSPLTSLE. The CDR3, in full, reads CASSPLTSLEQYF.

Concerning this clone: The read finishes 3 residues shy of the CDR3 end, and the germline J gene is used to complete it. The gene calls are TRBV20-1 and TRBJ2-7, with 10 bases that match TRBD2. Losses at the gene ends were 5 bases for V and 4 bases for J; bases not matched to a gene: 8. CDR3 length: 14 residues. CDR1 and CDR2 (germline): DFQATT, SNEGSKA (reference sequence). The sequenced CDR3 bases are TGCAGTGCTCTACAGACTAGCGGGTCGTACGAG. It specifies CSALQTSGSYE. Given in full, the CDR3 is CSALQTSGSYEQYF.

About this clone: From the germline J gene comes the end of the CDR3, since the read stops 3 residues before it. The chain has TRBV20-1 and TRBJ2-2; the D gene is possibly TRBD2 (6 bases). The CDR3 has 13 amino acids. Germline V gene sequence: CDR1 DFQATT, CDR2 SNEGSKA (reference sequence). Incomplete CDR3 DNA: TGCAGTGCATCCGGGACTCCTCGGGGACCG. It codes for CSASGTPRGP. Given in full, the CDR3 is CSASGTPRGPLFF.

A word on this clone: The DNA ends 3 residues before the CDR3 does, and the rest of the CDR3 is filled in from the germline J gene. V and J are TRBV30 and TRBJ2-2; 7 positions agree with TRBD2. In germline, CDR1 is GTSNPN, CDR2 SVGIG (reference sequence). V was clipped by 1 base and J by 7 bases; unmatched bases: 12. The CDR3 spans 16 residues. CDR3 DNA (partial): TGTGCCTGGAGTGGAGGTTTGGCGGGAGAGGGCGGGGAG. Translation gives CAWSGGLAGEGGE. The complete CDR3 reads CAWSGGLAGEGGELFF.

To note about this clone: The read finishes 3 residues shy of the CDR3 end, and the germline J gene is used to complete it. The rearrangement links TRBV20-1 to TRBJ2-7; 9 bases match TRBD2. V shed 2 bases, J shed 2 bases, and the junction held 4 bases outside the gene matches. Germline values: CDR1 DFQATT, CDR2 SNEGSKA (reference sequence). The CDR3 extends over 14 amino acids. The CDR3 protein is CSARLSSGAYEQYF. The CDR3 DNA, read in part, is TGCAGTGCTAGACTATCTAGCGGGGCCTACGAG.

With respect to this clone: The CDR3 extends 3 residues past the end of the read, so its final part is completed from the germline J gene. V usage is TRBV18 and J usage is TRBJ1-2; D not resolved. The length of the CDR3 is 17 residues. CDR1 KGHSH and CDR2 LQKENI come from the germline V gene. The part of the CDR3 DNA that was read is TGTGCCAGCTCACCGGCAAAGGGTCGGACTAGCACAGATACC. Its protein product is CASSPAKGRTSTDT. The entire CDR3 sequence reads CASSPAKGRTSTDTYTF.

About this clone itself: The CDR3 end is not reached by the read, which stops 3 residues before it; the germline J gene fills it in. This chain connects TRBV6-4 to TRBJ1-2; tentatively, D is TRBD1 (5 bases). In germline, CDR1 is MRHNA, CDR2 SNTAGT. V was trimmed by 4 bases and J by 5 bases, leaving 14 bases between them. The CDR3 sequence is 14 residues long. The DNA read from the CDR3 is TGTGCCAGCAGTGCCGGCGACAGAGATTATGGC. Translation gives CASSAGDRDYG. The entire CDR3 is CASSAGDRDYGYTF.

Comments on this clone: Read data end 3 residues before the CDR3 end; the end is taken from the germline J gene. This sequence joins TRBV2 and TRBJ2-1; D tentatively fits TRBD1 or TRBD2 (6 bases each). The CDR3 consists of 14 residues. Germline values: CDR1 SNHLY, CDR2 FYNNEI. V lost 8 bases, J lost 5 bases, and 16 bases lay in between. The CDR3 sequence: CASARDNYDNEQFF. CDR3 DNA, as far as it was read: TGTGCCAGCGCGCGGGACAACTACGACAATGAG.

Remarks on this clone: The DNA ends 3 residues before the CDR3 does, and the rest of the CDR3 is filled in from the germline J gene. This chain joins TRBV11-2 and TRBJ2-7, with TRBD1 identical over 7 bases. Germline-derived CDR1 and CDR2 are SGHAT and FQNNGV. V trimming: 8 bases; J trimming: 0 bases; junction bases outside the gene matches: 7. CDR3 length: 14 amino acids. The CDR3: CASAPRGFSYEQYF. Incomplete CDR3 DNA: TGTGCCAGCGCCCCCAGGGGGTTCTCCTACGAG.

To note about this clone: The read ends 3 residues shy of where the CDR3 ends; the end is completed using the germline J gene. The chain joins TRBV20-1 to TRBJ2-1; TRBD2 might be the D (6 bases). This CDR3 comprises 16 residues. V shed 2 bases and J shed 2 bases, with 16 bases lying between them. Germline loops: CDR1 DFQATT, CDR2 SNEGSKA (reference sequence). CDR3 DNA, as far as it was read: TGCAGTGCTAGAACGGCGGGACTCGTTACCTACAATGAG. Its translation is CSARTAGLVTYNE. The CDR3 in its entirety is CSARTAGLVTYNEQFF.

CDR3 region: CASSLEGLAGSGSYEQYF. Partial CDR3 DNA: TGTGCCAGCAGTCTTGAGGGACTAGCGGGATCCGGCTCCTACGAG. V is TRBV12-3 or TRBV12-4 and J is TRBJ2-7; 13 nucleotides match TRBD2. The read is 3 residues too short to cover the CDR3 end, so that end is filled in from the germline J gene. Losses at the gene ends were 5 bases for V and 0 bases for J; bases not matched to a gene: 10. The CDR3 consists of 18 residues.

With regard to this clone: The read finishes 3 residues shy of the CDR3 end, and the germline J gene is used to complete it. The chain links TRBV19 to TRBJ1-6, with TRBD1 matching 7 bases. CDR1 LNHDA and CDR2 SQIVND come from the germline V gene (reference sequence). V shed 7 bases and J 6 bases; nucleotides not matched to a gene: 9. The CDR3 loop spans 15 amino acids. The CDR3 protein is CASTAGTDSNSPLHF. Partial CDR3 DNA: TGTGCCAGTACCGCCGGGACAGACAGTAATTCACCC.